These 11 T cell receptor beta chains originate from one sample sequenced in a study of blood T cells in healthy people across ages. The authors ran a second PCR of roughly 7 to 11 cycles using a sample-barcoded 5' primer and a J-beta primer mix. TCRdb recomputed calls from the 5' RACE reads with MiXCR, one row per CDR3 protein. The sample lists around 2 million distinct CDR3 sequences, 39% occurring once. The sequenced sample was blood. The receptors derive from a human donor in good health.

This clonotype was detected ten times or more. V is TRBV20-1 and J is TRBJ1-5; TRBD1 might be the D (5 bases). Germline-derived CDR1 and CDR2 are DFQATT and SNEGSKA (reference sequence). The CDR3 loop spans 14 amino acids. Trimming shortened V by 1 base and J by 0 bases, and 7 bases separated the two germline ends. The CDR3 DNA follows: TGCAGTGCTAGAGCAGGGTATAGCAATCAGCCCCAGCATTTT. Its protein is CSARAGYSNQPQHF.

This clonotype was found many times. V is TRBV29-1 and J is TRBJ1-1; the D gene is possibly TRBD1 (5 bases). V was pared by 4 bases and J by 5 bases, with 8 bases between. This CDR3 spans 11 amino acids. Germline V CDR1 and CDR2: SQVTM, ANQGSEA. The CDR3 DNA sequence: TGCAGCGTTGGCGGGGGGACTGAAGCTTTCTTT. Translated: CSVGGGTEAFF.

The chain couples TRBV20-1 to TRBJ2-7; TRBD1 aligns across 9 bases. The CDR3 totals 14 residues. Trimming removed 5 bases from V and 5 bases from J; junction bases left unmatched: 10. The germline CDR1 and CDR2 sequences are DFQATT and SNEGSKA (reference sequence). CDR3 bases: TGCAGTGCTTGGACGGGACAGGGATTCAACGAGCAGTACTTC. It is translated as CSAWTGQGFNEQYF.

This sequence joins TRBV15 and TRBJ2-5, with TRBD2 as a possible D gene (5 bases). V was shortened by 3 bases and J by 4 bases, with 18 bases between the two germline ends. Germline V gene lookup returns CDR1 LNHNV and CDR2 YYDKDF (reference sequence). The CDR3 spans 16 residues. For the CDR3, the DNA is TGTGCCACCAGCAGTGTGAGCGGCCGATGGGGAGAGACCCAGTACTTC. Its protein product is CATSSVSGRWGETQYF.

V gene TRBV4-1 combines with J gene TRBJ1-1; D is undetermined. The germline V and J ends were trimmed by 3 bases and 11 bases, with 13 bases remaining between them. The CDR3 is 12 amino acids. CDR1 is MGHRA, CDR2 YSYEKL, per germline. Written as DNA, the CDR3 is TGCGCCAGCAGCCACAATTTAGAGGAGGCTTTCTTT. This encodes CASSHNLEEAFF.

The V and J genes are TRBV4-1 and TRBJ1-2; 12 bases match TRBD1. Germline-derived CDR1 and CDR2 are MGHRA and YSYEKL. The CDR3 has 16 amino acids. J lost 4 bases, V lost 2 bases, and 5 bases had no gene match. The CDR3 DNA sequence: TGCGCCAGCAGCCAAACCGGGACAGGGGGCGGCTATGGCTACACCTTC. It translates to CASSQTGTGGGYGYTF.

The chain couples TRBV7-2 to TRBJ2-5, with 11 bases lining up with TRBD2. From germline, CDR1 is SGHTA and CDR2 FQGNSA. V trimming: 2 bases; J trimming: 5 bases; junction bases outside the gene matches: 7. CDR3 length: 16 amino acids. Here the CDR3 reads CASSLPLAGGRETQYF. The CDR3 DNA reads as TGTGCCAGCAGCTTACCGTTAGCGGGGGGGCGGGAGACCCAGTACTTC.

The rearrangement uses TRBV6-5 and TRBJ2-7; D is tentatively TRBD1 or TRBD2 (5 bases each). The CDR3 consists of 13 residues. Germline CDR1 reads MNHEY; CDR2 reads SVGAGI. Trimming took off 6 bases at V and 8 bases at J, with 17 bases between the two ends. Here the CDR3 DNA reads TGTGCCAGCAGAATACGCGGGCAGGGAAAGCAGTACTTC. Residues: CASRIRGQGKQYF.

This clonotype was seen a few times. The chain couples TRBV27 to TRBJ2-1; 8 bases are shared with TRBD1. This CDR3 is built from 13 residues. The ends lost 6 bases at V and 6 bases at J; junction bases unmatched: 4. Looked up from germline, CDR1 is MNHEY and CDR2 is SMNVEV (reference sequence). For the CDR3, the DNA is TGTGCCAGCAGGTGGACAGGGTCCAATGAGCAGTTCTTC. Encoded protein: CASRWTGSNEQFF.

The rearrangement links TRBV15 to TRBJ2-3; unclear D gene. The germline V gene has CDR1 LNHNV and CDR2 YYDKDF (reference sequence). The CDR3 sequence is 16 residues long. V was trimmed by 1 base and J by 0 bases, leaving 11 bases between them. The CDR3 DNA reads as TGTGCCACCAGCAGAGTTCCCCCAACTAGCACAGATACGCAGTATTTT. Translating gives CATSRVPPTSTDTQYF.

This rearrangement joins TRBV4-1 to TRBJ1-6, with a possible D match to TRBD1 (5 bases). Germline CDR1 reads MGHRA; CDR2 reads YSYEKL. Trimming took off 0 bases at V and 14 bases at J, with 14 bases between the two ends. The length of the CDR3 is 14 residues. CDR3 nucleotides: TGCGCCAGCAGCCAAGACCGACCGACAGCATCCCTCCACTTT. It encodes CASSQDRPTASLHF.